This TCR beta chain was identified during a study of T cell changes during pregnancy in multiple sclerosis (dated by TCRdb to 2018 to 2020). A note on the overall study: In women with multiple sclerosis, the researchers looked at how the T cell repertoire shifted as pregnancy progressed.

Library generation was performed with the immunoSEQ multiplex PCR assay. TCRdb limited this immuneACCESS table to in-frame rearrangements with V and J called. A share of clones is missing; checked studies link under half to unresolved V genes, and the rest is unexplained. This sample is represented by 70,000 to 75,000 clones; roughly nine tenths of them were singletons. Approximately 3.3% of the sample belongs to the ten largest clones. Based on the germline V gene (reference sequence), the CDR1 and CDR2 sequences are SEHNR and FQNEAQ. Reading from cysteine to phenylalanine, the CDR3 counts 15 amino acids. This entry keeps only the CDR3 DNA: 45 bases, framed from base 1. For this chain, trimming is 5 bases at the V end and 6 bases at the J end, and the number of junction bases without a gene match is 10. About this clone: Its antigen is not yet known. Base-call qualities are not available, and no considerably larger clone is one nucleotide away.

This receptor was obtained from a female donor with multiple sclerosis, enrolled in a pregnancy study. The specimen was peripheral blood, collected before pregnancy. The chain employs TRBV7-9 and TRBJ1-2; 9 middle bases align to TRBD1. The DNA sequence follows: TGTGCCAGCAGCGACCACAGGGGGCGCGAGGATGGCTACACCTTC. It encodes CASSDHRGREDGYTF.